Here is one T cell receptor (beta chain) with its context. These data originate in a study of blood T cell repertoires in COVID-19. Original processing methods: Cell counts per sample came from amplifying reference gene primers. Libraries were prepared by immunoSEQ multiplex PCR; TCRdb keeps only in-frame clonotypes and omits some of them. The DNA was the basis for D and trimming; V, J and clone size are from that table. Found here are roughly 81,000 clones, 75% to 95% of them singletons; the top ten hold 1.9%. This CDR3 contains 19 residues. Germline V gene data show CDR1 as SGHNT and CDR2 as YENEEA. The trim removed 1 base at V and 2 bases at J, leaving 16 bases unmatched.

Material: peripheral blood. This TCR came from a woman in her fifties or sixties in a cohort sampled during active COVID-19. The rearrangement joins TRBV11-3 to TRBJ2-7; 8 bases are a match to TRBD1. Here the CDR3 reads CASSLGGTGGYLDPYEQYF. The CDR3 bases are TGTGCCAGCAGCTTAGGAGGTACAGGGGGGTATTTGGATCCCTACGAGCAGTACTTC.